These 24 T cell receptor beta chains originate from one sample sequenced in a study of blood T cells in healthy people across ages. A second roughly 6 to 11 cycle PCR used barcoded and J-beta primers. TCRdb re-derived calls from the 5' RACE reads in MiXCR, one entry per CDR3 protein. Of around 2 million distinct CDR3 sequences in the sample, around 42% are singletons; the top ten hold 23%. The source material was blood. These receptors were collected from a human donor in good health.

The genes are TRBV12-3 or TRBV12-4 and TRBJ1-2; no clear D. V lost 10 bases, J lost 0 bases, and 18 bases lay in between. This CDR3 is 15 amino acids long. CDR3 amino acids: CANKGSRLPNYGYTF. The CDR3 region has the DNA TGTGCCAACAAAGGATCACGTCTCCCTAACTATGGCTACACCTTC.

J is TRBJ1-2 and V is TRBV12-3 or TRBV12-4; 10 bases are shared with TRBD1. The CDR3 runs to 15 residues. Trimming took 6 bases from V and 8 from J; bases not matched to a gene: 12. CDR3: CASSPGQGREKGYTF. Here the CDR3 DNA reads TGTGCCAGCAGCCCGGGACAGGGGAGGGAAAAAGGCTACACCTTC.

This clonotype was counted only a few times. The rearrangement joins TRBV29-1 to TRBJ2-7, with a weak D call TRBD1 (6 bases). CDR1 SQVTM and CDR2 ANQGSEA come from the germline V gene. This CDR3 comprises 12 residues. V lost 2 bases to trimming and J lost 3 bases, with 8 bases between them. CDR3 amino acids: CSVEYRDYEQYF. In nucleotides, the CDR3 is TGCAGCGTTGAATACAGGGACTACGAGCAGTACTTC.

As for this clonotype: This may be a read error, as it is one base from a much larger clone. The chain carries TRBV4-3 and TRBJ2-1, with TRBD2 matching 11 bases. Germline V lookup: CDR1 LGHNA, CDR2 YSLEER. The CDR3 runs to 16 residues. The V gene end was trimmed by 4 bases and the J gene end by 10 bases; junction bases not matched to a gene: 12. The CDR3 nucleotides are TGCGCCAGCAGCCCTGACCGTAGCGGGGGGGCAAGGGAGCAGTTCTTC. This codes for CASSPDRSGGAREQFF.

The chain employs TRBV4-1 and TRBJ2-3, with TRBD2 identical over 9 bases. V shed 1 base, J shed 2 bases, and the junction held 7 bases outside the gene matches. Germline CDR1 and CDR2: MGHRA and YSYEKL. This CDR3 has 17 amino acids. The DNA for the CDR3 is TGCGCCAGCAGCCAAGTCGGAGAGCGGGGGGTCACAGATACGCAGTATTTT. Translated, it gives CASSQVGERGVTDTQYF.

Only a few counts were recorded for this clonotype. The chain has TRBV7-6 and TRBJ2-6; TRBD2 is a possible D gene (6 bases). Trimming took 1 base from V and 2 from J, leaving 9 bases between them. CDR1 is SGHVS, CDR2 FNYEAQ, per germline. The CDR3 contains 16 residues. The CDR3 DNA reads as TGTGCCAGCAGCTTAGGGTGGGGGGCTGGGGCCAACGTCCTGACTTTC. This gives the protein CASSLGWGAGANVLTF. Looking up the rest from reference TRBV7-6 and TRBJ2-6 gives the full variable domain: GAGVSQSPRYKVTKRGQDVALRCDPISGHVSLYWYRQALGQGPEFLTYFNYEAQQDKSGLPNDRFSAERPEGSISTLTIQRTEQRDSAMYRCASSLGWGAGANVLTFGAGSRLTVL.

This clonotype turned up a few times. The chain recombines TRBV6-5 with TRBJ2-1; 7 bases map to TRBD1. The V segment lost 3 bases and the J segment 12 bases; nucleotides outside the gene matches: 17. This CDR3 region has 16 residues. The germline gives CDR1 MNHEY, CDR2 SVGAGI. The CDR3 here is CASSYGQRDSETGQFF. The CDR3 DNA follows: TGTGCCAGCAGTTATGGACAACGGGACAGCGAAACGGGGCAGTTCTTC.

This clonotype has only a few counts. The gene calls are TRBV20-1 and TRBJ2-5; D may be TRBD1 (7 bases). Germline CDR1 is DFQATT and CDR2 is SNEGSKA (reference sequence). The CDR3 contains 13 residues. V was clipped by 1 base and J by 4 bases, with 10 bases between them. In nucleotides, the CDR3 is TGCAGTGCTAGAGTGGAGGGGGCAGAGACCCAGTACTTC. It translates to CSARVEGAETQYF.

This clonotype was picked up a small number of times. This chain connects TRBV12-3 or TRBV12-4 to TRBJ2-7; 8 positions agree with TRBD1. Trimming cost V 7 bases and J 5 bases; bases outside gene matches: 13. The CDR3 totals 15 residues. The CDR3 DNA follows: TGTGCCAGCAACCCCGGGACAGGTTACTTTAACGAGCAGTACTTC. This sequence encodes CASNPGTGYFNEQYF.

In this sample, this clonotype turned up a few times. This chain uses TRBV7-2 with TRBJ2-2; the D gene is possibly TRBD2 (6 bases). Trimming removed 6 bases from V and 2 bases from J, with 10 bases in between. The CDR3 length is 14 residues. The germline V gene encodes CDR1 SGHTA and CDR2 FQGNSA. The CDR3 here is CASSRDLNTGELFF. DNA of the CDR3: TGTGCCAGCAGTCGGGACTTAAACACCGGGGAGCTGTTTTTT.

The genes are TRBV7-2 and TRBJ2-6, with D unclear. The germline V gene encodes CDR1 SGHTA and CDR2 FQGNSA. The CDR3 loop spans 18 amino acids. Trimming took 1 base from V and 0 from J, leaving 13 bases between them. For the CDR3, the DNA is TGTGCCAGCAGCTTAGAGATGACTTGGCTCTCTGGGGCCAACGTCCTGACTTTC. It yields the protein CASSLEMTWLSGANVLTF.

The gene calls are TRBV30 and TRBJ1-3; unclear D gene. V lost 0 bases and J lost 3, with 3 bases in between. Germline CDR1 reads GTSNPN; CDR2 reads SVGIG (reference sequence). This CDR3 has 12 amino acids. The CDR3 protein is CAWSVNGNTIYF. CDR3 coding DNA: TGTGCCTGGAGTGTAAATGGAAACACCATATATTTT.

This chain connects TRBV7-2 to TRBJ1-2; D gene unclear. Trimming cost V 4 bases and J 5 bases, with 20 bases left between them. The CDR3 loop spans 16 amino acids. CDR1 is SGHTA, CDR2 FQGNSA, per germline. This CDR3 is CASSYPDGRGHYGYTF. In DNA, the CDR3 is TGTGCCAGCAGCTACCCGGACGGGAGAGGGCATTATGGCTACACCTTC.

This chain links TRBV15 with TRBJ2-1; D might be TRBD2 (5 bases). Per germline, CDR1 LNHNV and CDR2 YYDKDF (reference sequence). Trimming removed 0 bases at V and 4 bases at J, with 7 bases between. This CDR3 spans 14 amino acids. CDR3 region: CATSRERVYNEQFF. CDR3 nucleotides: TGTGCCACCAGCAGAGAGCGGGTGTACAATGAGCAGTTCTTC.

The table lists this clonotype with a few counts. The chain carries TRBV2 and TRBJ2-1; TRBD1 agrees at 7 bases. The germline V gene encodes CDR1 SNHLY and CDR2 FYNNEI. This CDR3 has 16 amino acids. J gave up 6 bases and V 6 bases, and 14 bases lay outside the gene matches. CDR3 in DNA: TGTGCCAGCAGGAGGGAAGACCGGGACAGAGCCAATGAGCAGTTCTTC. This translates into CASRREDRDRANEQFF.

V usage is TRBV29-1 and J usage is TRBJ2-7, with 7 bases identical to TRBD2. Near its end, the DNA agrees better with TRBJ2-1, so the J call may be wrong. Germline CDR1 reads SQVTM; CDR2 reads ANQGSEA. The CDR3 extends over 15 amino acids. CDR3 amino acids: CSVELAGPGSYEQFF. The CDR3 region has the DNA TGCAGCGTTGAATTAGCGGGCCCGGGCTCCTACGAGCAGTTCTTC.

This sequence joins TRBV4-2 and TRBJ1-1; 7 bases map to TRBD1. V gave up 1 base and J gave up 7 bases; unmatched junction bases: 9. The germline V gene has CDR1 LGHNA and CDR2 YNFKEQ. This CDR3 spans 15 amino acids. CDR3 loop: CASSQGQGAGLEAFF. The CDR3, as DNA: TGTGCCAGCAGCCAAGGACAGGGAGCAGGGCTTGAAGCTTTCTTT.

The chain joins TRBV5-1 to TRBJ2-5, with 7 bases that match TRBD1. Germline V gene lookup returns CDR1 SGHRS and CDR2 YFSETQ. V lost 3 bases and J lost 1; bases outside the gene matches: 12. The CDR3 runs to 17 residues. The CDR3: CASSSQRGGTAQETQYF. The CDR3, as DNA: TGCGCCAGCAGCTCACAACGGGGTGGGACAGCCCAAGAGACCCAGTACTTC. Together with reference TRBV5-1 and TRBJ2-5, the CDR3 gives the full variable domain: KAGVTQTPRYLIKTRGQQVTLSCSPISGHRSVSWYQQTPGQGLQFLFEYFSETQRNKGNFPGRFSGRQFSNSRSEMNVSTLELGDSALYLCASSSQRGGTAQETQYFGPGTRLLVL.

This rearrangement joins TRBV6-5 to TRBJ2-3, with D hard to call. Germline values: CDR1 MNHEY, CDR2 SVGAGI. V was pared by 7 bases and J by 3 bases, with 11 bases between. CDR3 length: 13 residues. CDR3: CASTQPGTDTQYF. CDR3 DNA sequence: TGTGCCAGCACCCAACCCGGGACAGATACGCAGTATTTT.

This clonotype appeared once. A read error may be the cause here, since a much bigger clone is one base away. The J gene is TRBJ2-4, the V gene TRBV12-3 or TRBV12-4; 7 bases line up with TRBD2. The DNA end favors TRBJ2-7, so the J call may be wrong. The CDR3 spans 15 residues. CDR3: CASSSDFTGGLEQYF. The CDR3 DNA is TGTGCCAGCAGTTCCGACTTCACGGGAGGCCTCGAGCAGTACTTC.

On this clonotype: Likely a read error: the CDR3 ends without its conserved phenylalanine or tryptophan. The V and J genes are TRBV12-3 or TRBV12-4 and TRBJ1-2, with a tentative D call TRBD1 (6 bases). V was clipped by 5 bases and J by 4 bases, with 14 bases between them. The CDR3 extends over 14 amino acids. In nucleotides, the CDR3 is TGTGCCAGCAGTACCCTAGACAGGCTCTATGGCTACACCTCC. This sequence encodes CASSTLDRLYGYTS.

This chain links TRBV7-9 with TRBJ2-6; tentative D call: TRBD1 (7 bases). The CDR3 has 15 residues. V was pared by 5 bases and J by 4 bases, with 12 bases between. Germline loops: CDR1 SEHNR, CDR2 FQNEAQ (reference sequence). CDR3 sequence (DNA): TGTGCCAGCAGCCCAGGGGGGCTAGGGGCCAACGTCCTGACTTTC. The encoded protein is CASSPGGLGANVLTF.

The CDR3 sequence: CASSEQGGNIQYF. As DNA, the CDR3 is TGTGCCAGCAGTGAACAGGGCGGCAACATTCAGTACTTC. The chain couples TRBV2 to TRBJ2-4; D may be TRBD1 (5 bases). The ends were cut back, 2 bases at V and 7 bases at J, with 9 bases in the middle. Germline V gene sequence: CDR1 SNHLY, CDR2 FYNNEI. The CDR3 is made up of 13 amino acids.

The table lists this clonotype with many counts. V usage is TRBV29-1 and J usage is TRBJ1-2, with a tentative D call TRBD1 (6 bases). V lost 4 bases and J lost 6, with 12 bases in between. The CDR3 length is 12 residues. Germline V CDR1 and CDR2: SQVTM, ANQGSEA. The CDR3 DNA follows: TGCAGCGTTGTCGCAGGGGTGGATGGCTACACCTTC. Residues: CSVVAGVDGYTF.